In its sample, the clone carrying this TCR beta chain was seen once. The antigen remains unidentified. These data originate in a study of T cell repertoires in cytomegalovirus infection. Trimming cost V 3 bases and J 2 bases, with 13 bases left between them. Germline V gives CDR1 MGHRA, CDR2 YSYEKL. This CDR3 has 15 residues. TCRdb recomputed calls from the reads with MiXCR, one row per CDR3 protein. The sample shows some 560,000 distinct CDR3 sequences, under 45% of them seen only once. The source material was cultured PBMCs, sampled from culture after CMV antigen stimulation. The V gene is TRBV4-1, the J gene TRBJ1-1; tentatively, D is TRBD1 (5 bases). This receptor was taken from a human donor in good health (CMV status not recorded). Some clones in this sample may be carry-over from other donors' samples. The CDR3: CASSHGAAENTEAFF. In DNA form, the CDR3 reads TGCGCCAGCAGCCATGGGGCAGCGGAAAACACTGAAGCTTTCTTT.